These 27 T cell receptor beta chains originate from one sample sequenced in a study of blood T cell repertoires in COVID-19. Assay: immunoSEQ multiplex PCR; the TCRdb copy retains only in-frame clones and omits some. Of roughly 80,000 clones listed, approximately 84% are singletons. The sample taken for sequencing was peripheral blood. The source of these receptors is a human donor in a cohort sampled during active COVID-19.

The chain couples TRBV5-4 to TRBJ1-2; a weak D match, TRBD1 (5 bases). The germline V gene encodes CDR1 SGHNT and CDR2 YYREEE (reference sequence). This CDR3 has 17 amino acids. V was shortened by 4 bases and J by 8 bases, with 27 bases between the two germline ends. The CDR3: CASSPSGAELRGIGYTF. The DNA for the CDR3 is TGTGCCAGCAGCCCCTCGGGAGCAGAGCTGCGGGGGATCGGCTACACCTTC.

The chain joins TRBV27 to TRBJ2-1; 7 nucleotides align to TRBD1. J lost 5 bases, V lost 5 bases, and 12 bases had no gene match. CDR1 and CDR2 (germline): MNHEY, SMNVEV (reference sequence). The CDR3 runs 16 residues. The CDR3 DNA reads TGTGCCAGCAGTCTACTAACAGGGGTAGGTCACAATGAGCAGTTCTTC. This codes for CASSLLTGVGHNEQFF.

The chain links TRBV11-2 to TRBJ2-1, with 8 bases matching TRBD1. Germline V lookup: CDR1 SGHAT, CDR2 FQNNGV. The CDR3 has 14 residues. The J segment lost 4 bases and the V segment lost 5 bases, leaving 4 bases of the junction unmatched. The CDR3: CASSPRQGYNEQFF. The CDR3 coding sequence is TGTGCCAGCAGCCCAAGACAGGGGTACAATGAGCAGTTCTTC.

The rearrangement joins TRBV18 to TRBJ2-7; D may be TRBD2 (7 bases). Germline V lookup: CDR1 KGHSH, CDR2 LQKENI. Trimming removed 2 bases at V and 0 bases at J, with 11 bases between. The CDR3 is 15 residues long. For the CDR3, the DNA is TGTGCCAGCTCACCATCGCGGGGGCTCTCCTACGAGCAGTACTTC. Translating it yields CASSPSRGLSYEQYF.

V is TRBV9 and J is TRBJ1-2; tentatively, D is TRBD1 (5 bases). Germline CDR1 SGDLS, CDR2 YYNGEE. This CDR3 spans 14 amino acids. Trimming left V 0 bases short and J 0 bases short, with 6 bases between. DNA of the CDR3: TGTGCCAGCAGCGTAGGACAGACTAACTATGGCTACACCTTC. Residues: CASSVGQTNYGYTF.

The V call is TRBV18, the J call TRBJ1-6, with a weak D call TRBD1 (6 bases). This CDR3 has 16 amino acids. V lost 2 bases, J lost 6 bases, and 14 bases lay in between. The germline gives CDR1 KGHSH, CDR2 LQKENI. The CDR3 reads CASSPTQGIGNSPLHF. CDR3 nucleotides: TGTGCCAGCTCACCAACACAGGGTATAGGTAATTCACCCCTCCACTTT.

The chain is built from TRBV24-1 and TRBJ2-1; TRBD2 is a possible D gene (5 bases). Between the trimmed V and J ends, which lost 4 bases and 3 bases, there was a span of 15 bases. The CDR3 extends over 16 amino acids. Germline-derived CDR1 and CDR2 are KGHDR and SFDVKD. CDR3 amino acids: CATSDPAGVNYNEQFF. The CDR3 DNA follows: TGTGCCACCAGTGACCCGGCCGGGGTCAACTACAATGAGCAGTTCTTC.

The DNA of the CDR3 is TGTGCCAGCAGCCAGGGACAGGGGGACGGAAACACCATATATTTT. It codes for CASSQGQGDGNTIYF. The J gene is TRBJ1-3, the V gene TRBV11-3, with 11 positions matching TRBD1. The CDR3 is made up of 15 amino acids. CDR1 SGHNT and CDR2 YENEEA come from the germline V gene. V lost 5 bases and J lost 4; bases outside the gene matches: 4.

In its sample, this clone was seen once. V and J are TRBV6-5 and TRBJ1-6, with TRBD1 as a possible D gene (5 bases). The V end lost 0 bases, the J end lost 8 bases, and 14 bases lay between the germline ends. The CDR3 is 16 amino acids. Germline V CDR1 and CDR2: MNHEY, SVGAGI. The CDR3 here is CASSYSGGGTDSPLHF. CDR3 in DNA: TGTGCCAGCAGTTACTCTGGGGGGGGAACGGATTCACCCCTCCACTTT.

The chain is built from TRBV19 and TRBJ2-1, with 15 bases matching TRBD2. V shed 1 base, J shed 7 bases, and the junction held 5 bases outside the gene matches. CDR3 length: 17 amino acids. Germline CDR1 LNHDA, CDR2 SQIVND (reference sequence). The CDR3 bases are TGTGCCAGTAGTATAGGGACTAGCGGGGGGGCCAGAAATGAGCAGTTCTTC. This gives the protein CASSIGTSGGARNEQFF.

The CDR3 loop is CASSSPTGINYGYTF. In DNA form, the CDR3 reads TGTGCCAGCAGCTCCCCGACAGGGATTAACTATGGCTACACCTTC. The chain couples TRBV5-4 to TRBJ1-2; the match to TRBD1 covers 7 bases. The V gene end was trimmed by 3 bases and the J gene end by 1 base; junction bases not matched to a gene: 6. The CDR3 is 15 amino acids. The germline gives CDR1 SGHNT, CDR2 YYREEE (reference sequence).

The rearrangement joins TRBV3-1 (or the pseudogene TRBV3-2) to TRBJ2-7, with 7 bases that match TRBD2. Germline CDR1 LGHDT, CDR2 YNNKEL (reference sequence). The CDR3 totals 13 residues. Losses at the gene ends were 1 base for V and 6 bases for J; bases not matched to a gene: 3. CDR3 region: CASSQGGGGEQYF. The DNA for the CDR3 is TGTGCCAGCAGCCAAGGTGGCGGGGGCGAGCAGTACTTC.

The V gene is TRBV9, the J gene TRBJ1-6; TRBD1 aligns across 8 bases. The CDR3 has 18 residues. The trim removed 4 bases at V and 0 bases at J, leaving 9 bases unmatched. Germline V CDR1 and CDR2: SGDLS, YYNGEE. DNA of the CDR3: TGTGCCAGCAGCTCAGGGACAGGCCCTAGCTCCTATAATTCACCCCTCCACTTT. Translating gives CASSSGTGPSSYNSPLHF.

This clone was recorded only once. V is TRBV7-6 and J is TRBJ1-3, with a tentative D call TRBD1 (5 bases). V gave up 5 bases and J gave up 1 base, with 15 bases separating them. CDR3 length equals 16 residues. Germline CDR1 and CDR2: SGHVS and FNYEAQ. CDR3 in amino acids: CASSQTSGVSGNTIYF. CDR3 bases: TGTGCCAGCAGCCAAACGTCGGGGGTATCTGGAAACACCATATATTTT. The whole variable domain, filled in from reference TRBV7-6 and TRBJ1-3, reads GAGVSQSPRYKVTKRGQDVALRCDPISGHVSLYWYRQALGQGPEFLTYFNYEAQQDKSGLPNDRFSAERPEGSISTLTIQRTEQRDSAMYRCASSQTSGVSGNTIYFGEGSWLTVV.

This clone has just one count. V gene TRBV6-1 combines with J gene TRBJ2-1, with 10 positions matching TRBD2. This CDR3 has 16 residues. CDR1 and CDR2 (germline): MNHNS, SASEGT. The J segment lost 6 bases and the V segment lost 4 bases, leaving 9 bases of the junction unmatched. The CDR3 is CASSAGLARRVNEQFF. The CDR3 nucleotides read TGTGCCAGCAGTGCGGGACTAGCGAGACGAGTCAATGAGCAGTTCTTC.

The chain uses TRBV27 and TRBJ2-1; D gene uncertain. Trimming removed 3 bases at V and 10 bases at J, with 13 bases between. CDR1 MNHEY and CDR2 SMNVEV come from the germline V gene (reference sequence). CDR3 length equals 13 residues. The DNA for the CDR3 is TGTGCCAGCAGTTTCACGTTTTCCGGGGAGCAGTTCTTC. Translation: CASSFTFSGEQFF.

The chain joins TRBV2 to TRBJ1-1, with TRBD1 matching 9 bases. V dropped 8 bases and J dropped 3; count of bases not matched to a gene: 4. This CDR3 is built from 13 residues. Germline CDR1 reads SNHLY; CDR2 reads FYNNEI. The CDR3 is CASGGQGHTEAFF. The CDR3 bases are TGTGCCAGCGGGGGACAGGGACACACTGAAGCTTTCTTT.

The chain uses TRBV5-1 and TRBJ2-3, with TRBD1 matching over 7 bases. The germline V gene has CDR1 SGHRS and CDR2 YFSETQ. The V segment lost 0 bases and the J segment 1 base; nucleotides outside the gene matches: 5. There are 16 residues in the CDR3. The CDR3 nucleotides are TGCGCCAGCAGCTTGGGACGAACAGGGGGCACAGATACGCAGTATTTT. This translates into CASSLGRTGGTDTQYF.

The chain has TRBV28 and TRBJ2-1, with 7 bases matching TRBD1. Germline V lookup: CDR1 MDHEN, CDR2 SYDVKM. The junction had 8 bases not matched to a gene; V was cut back by 3 bases and J by 6 bases. The CDR3 is 15 residues long. The CDR3 reads CASSFRDSLGNEQFF. CDR3 sequence (DNA): TGTGCCAGCAGTTTCCGGGACAGCCTGGGCAATGAGCAGTTCTTC.

On this clone itself: Other DNA variants within this sample encode the same CDR3. The chain uses TRBV24-1 and TRBJ1-1, with 8 bases lining up with TRBD1. Trimming removed 3 bases from V and 9 bases from J; junction bases left unmatched: 2. Germline loops: CDR1 KGHDR, CDR2 SFDVKD. The CDR3 length is 12 residues. The CDR3 here is CATSDRTGKAFF. The CDR3 DNA reads as TGTGCCACCAGTGATCGGACAGGGAAAGCTTTCTTT.

This clone showed up just once. This chain uses TRBV6-5 with TRBJ2-7; the match to TRBD1 covers 7 bases. The germline V gene has CDR1 MNHEY and CDR2 SVGAGI. The J segment lost 2 bases and the V segment lost 6 bases, leaving 7 bases of the junction unmatched. The CDR3 sequence is 14 residues long. CDR3 sequence: CASRDRELAYEQYF. The CDR3 DNA reads as TGTGCCAGCAGAGACAGGGAGTTGGCCTACGAGCAGTACTTC.

This clone has a single count. The chain is built from TRBV5-6 and TRBJ2-1; 8 nucleotides line up with TRBD2. Germline-derived CDR1 and CDR2 are SGHDT and YYEEEE. The CDR3 spans 18 residues. The V gene end was trimmed by 1 base and the J gene end by 6 bases; junction bases not matched to a gene: 15. The CDR3: CASSLNRGYGGASNEQFF. DNA of the CDR3: TGTGCCAGCAGCTTGAATCGCGGGTACGGGGGGGCTAGCAATGAGCAGTTCTTC.

The rearrangement uses TRBV6-5 and TRBJ1-5; a possible D gene is TRBD1 (6 bases). This CDR3 is built from 15 residues. Germline-derived CDR1 and CDR2 are MNHEY and SVGAGI. Trimming took off 6 bases at V and 0 bases at J, with 12 bases between the two ends. The CDR3, as DNA: TGTGCCAGCAGGGGGGCAGAGGTTAGCAATCAGCCCCAGCATTTT. Its protein is CASRGAEVSNQPQHF.

J is TRBJ2-7 and V is TRBV5-4; TRBD2 matches at 8 bases. Per germline, CDR1 SGHNT and CDR2 YYREEE (reference sequence). After removal of 4 bases from V and 7 bases from J, the junction contained 10 bases not matched to a gene. The CDR3 is made up of 14 amino acids. As DNA, the CDR3 is TGTGCCAGCAGCAGACGGGGGGGCCAGGGGGAGCAGTACTTC. As protein: CASSRRGGQGEQYF. Looking up the rest from reference TRBV5-4 and TRBJ2-7 gives the full variable domain: ETGVTQSPTHLIKTRGQQVTLRCSSQSGHNTVSWYQQALGQGPQFIFQYYREEENGRGNFPPRFSGLQFPNYSSELNVNALELDDSALYLCASSRRGGQGEQYFGPGTRLTVT.

The rearrangement joins TRBV6-6 to TRBJ2-3; D gene uncertain. Germline assignment: CDR1 MNHNY and CDR2 SVGAGI (reference sequence). The CDR3 covers 14 residues. V dropped 2 bases and J dropped 2 bases, with 8 bases sitting between them. The CDR3 DNA reads as TGTGCCAGCAGTTACGCAGGTGACACAGATACGCAGTATTTT. Translated: CASSYAGDTDTQYF.

The V and J genes are TRBV5-1 and TRBJ2-1, with TRBD1 identical over 10 bases. The V segment lost 4 bases and the J segment 2 bases; nucleotides outside the gene matches: 6. Per the germline V gene, CDR1 is SGHRS and CDR2 is YFSETQ. The CDR3 runs to 16 residues. In DNA form, the CDR3 reads TGCGCCAGCAGCCTAGGGACAGGGGCCCCCTACAATGAGCAGTTCTTC. Its protein product is CASSLGTGAPYNEQFF.

The chain couples TRBV30 to TRBJ1-1; 8 bases match TRBD1. CDR3 length: 12 residues. The trim removed 4 bases at V and 8 bases at J, leaving 6 bases unmatched. In germline, CDR1 is GTSNPN, CDR2 SVGIG (reference sequence). CDR3 bases: TGTGCCTGGATCCGGGACAGGCGAGAAGCTTTCTTT. Encoded protein: CAWIRDRREAFF.